This passage covers 25 T cell receptor beta chains from one sample sequenced in a study of T cells in Graves' hyperthyroidism and ophthalmopathy. Authors of the study amplified TCR beta CDR3 regions from RNA transcripts. Carried out on the TCR CDR3, a first-round RT-PCR used the HTBI primer set. TCRdb fed the multiplex PCR reads into MiXCR, producing one record per CDR3 protein. In the table there are around 800,000 distinct CDR3 sequences, 35% to 40% of which are singletons. Sequenced material: blood. Receptor source: a man younger than 35 with Graves' hyperthyroidism.

The chain combines TRBV7-9 with TRBJ2-5, with 10 bases fitting TRBD2. The CDR3 runs to 15 residues. With V trimmed by 8 bases and J by 2 bases, 8 bases remained unmatched. Germline V lookup: CDR1 SEHNR, CDR2 FQNEAQ (reference sequence). CDR3 coding DNA: TGTGCCAGCTTGGGGCTAGCGGGGGAGCAAGAGACCCAGTACTTC. It yields the protein CASLGLAGEQETQYF.

This chain connects TRBV10-3 to TRBJ2-2; TRBD2 aligns across 7 bases. In germline, CDR1 is ENHRY, CDR2 SYGVKD. V was pared by 8 bases and J by 1 base, with 7 bases of the junction left unmatched. The CDR3 runs to 15 residues. The CDR3, as DNA: TGTGCCATCGCCCCGGGGGGTTGGAACACCGGGGAGCTGTTTTTT. Protein product: CAIAPGGWNTGELFF.

The rearrangement links TRBV7-6 to TRBJ2-7, with 11 bases aligning to TRBD1. The J segment lost 5 bases and the V segment lost 5 bases, leaving 5 bases of the junction unmatched. The CDR3 runs to 14 residues. The germline CDR1 and CDR2 sequences are SGHVS and FNYEAQ. This CDR3 is CASSGDRGVHEQYF. The DNA of the CDR3 is TGTGCCAGCAGCGGGGACAGGGGGGTCCACGAGCAGTACTTC.

This chain uses TRBV2 with TRBJ2-7; maybe TRBD1 (5 bases). The CDR3 consists of 13 residues. From germline, CDR1 is SNHLY and CDR2 FYNNEI. The V and J ends lost 6 bases and 4 bases respectively, with 13 bases between them. The CDR3 DNA reads as TGTGCCAGCAGAGCCACTCAGGGATACGAGCAGTACTTC. Protein: CASRATQGYEQYF.

There are many counts of this clonotype. The chain uses TRBV6-6 and TRBJ1-1; 8 nucleotides match TRBD1. The CDR3 has 12 amino acids. V was clipped by 6 bases and J by 6 bases; unmatched bases: 3. Germline CDR1 and CDR2: MNHNY and SVGAGI (reference sequence). In DNA, the CDR3 is TGTGCCAGCAGGCCACAGGGGGCTGAAGCTTTCTTT. Residues: CASRPQGAEAFF.

In this sample, this clonotype turned up a few times. One end of the junction is discordant with germline, which a read error may explain. This chain uses TRBV7-9 with TRBJ2-7; 10 bases are a match to TRBD2. Germline CDR1 SEHNR, CDR2 FQNEAQ (reference sequence). The CDR3 is made up of 16 amino acids. CDR3 DNA sequence: TGCGCCAGCAGCCAAGAGAAGCGGGGGGGCCAGTACGAGCAGTACTTC. It encodes CASSQEKRGGQYEQYF.

At least ten counts were recorded for this clonotype. The chain is built from TRBV29-1 and TRBJ2-5; 7 nucleotides line up with TRBD2. This CDR3 spans 14 amino acids. Germline CDR1 SQVTM, CDR2 ANQGSEA. The V and J ends lost 4 bases and 2 bases, in that order; junction bases with no gene match: 7. The CDR3 loop reads CSVGGGSRQETQYF. The CDR3 coding sequence is TGCAGCGTTGGGGGCGGGAGTCGGCAAGAGACCCAGTACTTC.

The chain combines TRBV7-2 with TRBJ1-5, with a tentative D call TRBD1 (5 bases). The CDR3 is 12 residues long. With 5 bases removed from V and 10 bases from J, the gap between germline ends came to 12 bases. Germline V gene lookup returns CDR1 SGHTA and CDR2 FQGNSA. CDR3 coding DNA: TGTGCCAGCAGCCGAGGGGTAGGCCCCCAGCATTTT. Translation gives CASSRGVGPQHF.

The J gene is TRBJ2-7, the V gene TRBV14; the D is unclear. The V end lost 4 bases, the J end lost 0 bases, and 10 bases lay between the germline ends. This CDR3 is 14 amino acids long. Germline assignment: CDR1 SGHDN and CDR2 FVKESK. DNA for the CDR3: TGTGCCAGCAGCCGCCGTCACCGCTCCTACGAGCAGTACTTC. Amino acid sequence: CASSRRHRSYEQYF.

At least ten counts were recorded for this clonotype. This rearrangement joins TRBV7-8 to TRBJ1-6; maybe TRBD1 (5 bases). V lost 1 base, J lost 7 bases, and 11 bases lay in between. The CDR3 loop spans 15 amino acids. CDR1 is SGHVS and CDR2 is FQNEAQ in the germline V gene. CDR3 DNA sequence: TGTGCCAGCAGCTTAGAAGGGACGGTGAATTCACCCCTCCACTTT. It yields the protein CASSLEGTVNSPLHF.

In its sample, this clonotype was seen a few times. One junction end disagrees with the germline gene, perhaps due to a read error. This chain joins TRBV10-3 and TRBJ1-1; 10 bases fit TRBD1. Germline V gives CDR1 ENHRY, CDR2 SYGVKD. This CDR3 region has 14 residues. DNA of the CDR3: TGTGCCAGCAGTTTATTCGGGACAGGGGCTAGTGCTTTCTTT. Translating it yields CASSLFGTGASAFF.

The chain carries TRBV11-2 and TRBJ2-5; 9 bases agree with TRBD2. V gave up 1 base and J gave up 5 bases; unmatched junction bases: 14. This CDR3 has 18 residues. Germline values: CDR1 SGHAT, CDR2 FQNNGV. The CDR3 here is CASSLARLGGRGTETQYF. DNA of the CDR3: TGTGCCAGCAGCTTAGCACGGTTAGGCGGGAGGGGTACTGAGACCCAGTACTTC. The full variable domain, rest sourced from reference TRBV11-2 and TRBJ2-5, is EAGVAQSPRYKIIEKRQSVAFWCNPISGHATLYWYQQILGQGPKLLIQFQNNGVVDDSQLPKDRFSAERLKGVDSTLKIQPAKLEDSAVYLCASSLARLGGRGTETQYFGPGTRLLVL.

In its sample, this clonotype was seen a few times. The chain joins TRBV19 to TRBJ2-2; TRBD1 might be the D (5 bases). CDR1 is LNHDA and CDR2 is SQIVND in the germline V gene (reference sequence). This CDR3 is 13 amino acids long. V lost 2 bases and J lost 7, with 8 bases in between. The CDR3 sequence is CASSIPDIGELFF. For the CDR3, the DNA is TGTGCCAGTAGTATACCGGACATCGGGGAGCTGTTTTTT. The variable domain in full, with the rest retrieved from reference TRBV19 and TRBJ2-2, is DGGITQSPKYLFRKEGQNVTLSCEQNLNHDAMYWYRQDPGQGLRLIYYSQIVNDFQKGDIAEGYSVSREKKESFPLTVTSAQKNPTAFYLCASSIPDIGELFFGEGSRLTVL.

In its sample, this clonotype was seen many times. The CDR3 reads CASSVGQAVPTEKLFF. For the CDR3, the DNA is TGTGCCAGCAGCGTAGGGCAGGCCGTTCCCACAGAAAAACTGTTTTTT. V gene TRBV9 combines with J gene TRBJ1-4; no reliable D call. Germline assignment: CDR1 SGDLS and CDR2 YYNGEE. The CDR3 covers 16 residues. V was cut by 0 bases and J by 8 bases, with 17 bases left in between.

The V and J genes are TRBV2 and TRBJ2-2; unclear D gene. The CDR3 totals 13 residues. The V gene's germline CDR1 is SNHLY and CDR2 FYNNEI. V was pared by 6 bases and J by 4 bases, with 9 bases between. In nucleotides, the CDR3 is TGTGCCAGCAGGATCAGCTTCACCGGGGAGCTGTTTTTT. Translated, it gives CASRISFTGELFF.

The rearrangement links TRBV7-2 to TRBJ2-5; D remains unclear. The CDR3 consists of 14 residues. Germline V gene sequence: CDR1 SGHTA, CDR2 FQGNSA. V was shortened by 5 bases and J by 1 base, with 11 bases between the two germline ends. The CDR3 reads CASSTAAPQETQYF. DNA of the CDR3: TGTGCCAGCAGCACGGCAGCACCCCAAGAGACCCAGTACTTC.

This chain uses TRBV12-3 or TRBV12-4 with TRBJ1-1, with D maybe TRBD1 (6 bases). CDR3 length: 14 residues. Trimming took off 6 bases at V and 4 bases at J, with 15 bases between the two ends. As DNA, the CDR3 is TGTGCCAGCAGGCGGGGGGGGCCGAGCACTGAAGCTTTCTTT. It translates to CASRRGGPSTEAFF.

This clonotype was counted only a few times. This chain links TRBV4-2 with TRBJ2-7, with D unresolved. CDR1 is LGHNA and CDR2 is YNFKEQ in the germline V gene. This CDR3 is 13 amino acids long. Trimming removed 0 bases from V and 5 bases from J, with 8 bases in between. The CDR3 loop is CASSQELSNEQYF. As DNA, the CDR3 is TGTGCCAGCAGCCAAGAACTATCGAACGAGCAGTACTTC.

The chain links TRBV15 to TRBJ2-5; 8 bases are shared with TRBD1. CDR3 length: 14 amino acids. Germline loops: CDR1 LNHNV, CDR2 YYDKDF (reference sequence). V was pared by 3 bases and J by 6 bases, with 6 bases of the junction left unmatched. This chain's CDR3 is CATSSPGGRQTQYF. The CDR3 DNA sequence: TGTGCCACCAGCAGCCCAGGGGGCCGGCAGACCCAGTACTTC.

Turning to this clonotype: Mismatch with germline at one junction end may stem from a read error. The chain has TRBV7-3 and TRBJ1-2; no reliable D call. This CDR3 region has 17 residues. Germline V CDR1 and CDR2: SGHTA, FQGTGA. The CDR3, as DNA: TGCGCCAGCAGCCAAGATCATTTGGCAGGAGCTAACTATGGCTACACCTTC. This codes for CASSQDHLAGANYGYTF. Full variable domain (missing parts from reference TRBV7-3 and TRBJ1-2): GAGVSQTPSNKVTEKGKYVELRCDPISGHTALYWYRQSLGQGPEFLIYFQGTGAADDSGLPNDRFFAVRPEGSVSTLKIQRTERGDSAVYLCASSQDHLAGANYGYTFGSGTRLTVV.

The rearrangement joins TRBV29-1 to TRBJ1-4; weak D call: TRBD1 (5 bases). V lost 4 bases and J 0 bases, leaving 18 bases between the germline ends. Germline CDR1 SQVTM, CDR2 ANQGSEA. The CDR3 runs to 17 residues. DNA of the CDR3: TGCAGCGTTGTTGGTAGCGGGGGACTCGCAACTAATGAAAAACTGTTTTTT. Amino acids: CSVVGSGGLATNEKLFF.

A few counts support this clonotype. V and J are TRBV2 and TRBJ2-5; D might be TRBD2 (6 bases). V was pared by 0 bases and J by 6 bases, with 14 bases between. The CDR3 is 15 residues long. CDR1 SNHLY and CDR2 FYNNEI come from the germline V gene. The CDR3 sequence is CASSEAEGGMKTQYF. CDR3 nucleotide sequence: TGTGCCAGCAGTGAAGCGGAGGGCGGGATGAAGACCCAGTACTTC.

V gene TRBV12-3 or TRBV12-4 combines with J gene TRBJ2-7; weak D call: TRBD1 (6 bases). The CDR3 loop spans 14 amino acids. Trimming cost V 5 bases and J 3 bases, with 14 bases left between them. CDR3 residues: CASSRDIGLYEQYF. The CDR3 coding sequence is TGTGCCAGCAGTCGGGACATCGGTCTCTACGAGCAGTACTTC.

V and J are TRBV7-2 and TRBJ1-2; 8 nucleotides match TRBD1. This CDR3 is 18 amino acids long. The junction had 15 bases not matched to a gene; V was cut back by 1 base and J by 5 bases. Per germline, CDR1 SGHTA and CDR2 FQGNSA. DNA of the CDR3: TGTGCCAGCAGCTTAGGAGGGACAGGACTAAACGCTATGTATGGCTACACCTTC. It translates to CASSLGGTGLNAMYGYTF. Full variable domain (outside the CDR3, taken from reference TRBV7-2 and TRBJ1-2): GAGVSQSPSNKVTEKGKDVELRCDPISGHTALYWYRQSLGQGLEFLIYFQGNSAPDKSGLPSDRFSAERTGGSVSTLTIQRTQQEDSAVYLCASSLGGTGLNAMYGYTFGSGTRLTVV.

This clonotype was recorded once. The CDR3 here is CATRGEAGAYEQYF. The CDR3 nucleotides are TGTGCCACCCGAGGGGAAGCGGGAGCCTACGAGCAGTACTTC. The gene calls are TRBV19 and TRBJ2-7; TRBD2 matches at 8 bases. The CDR3 spans 14 residues. Germline CDR1 LNHDA, CDR2 SQIVND (reference sequence). V was clipped by 10 bases and J by 2 bases; unmatched bases: 10.